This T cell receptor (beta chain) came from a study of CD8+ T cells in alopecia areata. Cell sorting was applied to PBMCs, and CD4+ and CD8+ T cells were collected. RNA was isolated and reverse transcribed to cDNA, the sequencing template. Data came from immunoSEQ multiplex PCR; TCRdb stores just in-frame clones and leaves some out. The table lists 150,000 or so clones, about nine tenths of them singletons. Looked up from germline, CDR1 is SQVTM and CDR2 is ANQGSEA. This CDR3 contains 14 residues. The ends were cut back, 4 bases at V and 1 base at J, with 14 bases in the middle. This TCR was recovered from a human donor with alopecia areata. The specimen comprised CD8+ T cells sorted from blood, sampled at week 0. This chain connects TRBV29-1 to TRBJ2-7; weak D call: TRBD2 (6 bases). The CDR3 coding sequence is TGCAGCGTTGGAGGCGGGATGACTTCCTACGAGCAGTACTTC. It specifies CSVGGGMTSYEQYF.